This T cell receptor beta chain derives from a study of blood T cells in healthy people across ages (dated by TCRdb to between 2014 and 2017). A note on the overall study: Template switching captured roughly one uniquely barcoded TCR beta cDNA molecule per two T cells in model experiments. The study measured age-related changes in TCR beta repertoire diversity using deep sequencing normalized with unique cDNA molecular identifiers. The donors were split into four age groups: young (average around 16 years), middle-aged (around 40), aged (roughly 68) and long-lived (roughly 88). Two additional independent replicas of 1 million unique cDNA reads from the same blood draw were analyzed for two donors (one aged 18 to 30 and one aged 80 or older). Points the paper makes about the study in general: Conclusive comparison of naive and antigen-experienced compartments was prevented by the profiling of bulk unsorted PBMCs. Donor CMV infection status was unknown, potentially confounding age-related changes in expanded clonotypes. The long-lived group showed more naive CD4+ T cells, fewer expanded clones and increased TCR diversity than the aged group, suggesting age selection. Observed TCR beta diversity correlated strongly with the percentage of naive T cells measured by flow cytometry. Observed TCR beta diversity per million T cells fell roughly linearly with age, and a significant reduction was already apparent by age roughly 40. Total diversity estimates from one million sequenced T cells were considered lower bounds and underestimates.

This clonotype was observed a few times. Its cognate antigen has yet to be identified. The sample holds no much larger clone one base away, and base qualities are not on file. The method behind the library was 5' RACE. Sequencing was performed on an Illumina HiSeq 2500. A second PCR of about 6 to 11 cycles was performed with a sample-barcoded 5' primer and a J-beta primer mix. A template-switch 5' adaptor carrying 12 random nucleotides introduced a unique molecular identifier onto each TCR beta cDNA molecule. Each sample yielded at least 3 million CDR3-containing paired-end reads. First-strand cDNA was synthesized from all RNA with the Mint cDNA synthesis kit, primed by a TRBC-specific oligonucleotide. All cDNA was treated with uracil-DNA glycosylase and then went through a first 18-cycle PCR with the universal primers M1SS and BC2_uni_R. From the authors' description of their analysis: For normalization, 1 million high-quality reads were randomly selected from each sample, with every read carrying a distinct molecular identifier. Reads sharing molecular identifiers were discarded rather than binned into consensus sequences. MiTCR, run with a Q25 quality threshold and the strictest error-elimination algorithm, handled CDR3 identification, clonotype clustering and error correction. Lower-bound total TCR beta diversity was estimated with a nonparametric unseen species model using Euler transformation. TCRdb cleaned the public reads at Q25 with fastp, built clones with MiXCR and kept in-frame beta chains. Each CDR3 protein appears once, grouped with its most common genes and DNA. The V and J calls follow TCRdb's processing rather than the paper's. The table for this sample lists about 930,000 distinct CDR3 sequences; almost 30% of them were counted only once. The ten largest clones capture 10% to 13% of the sample.

Systemically healthy Caucasian individuals from Russia, 39 in total and aged about 6 to 95 years, were included as donors. Each donor gave 8 to 10 milliliters of peripheral blood, collected into EDTA-treated Vacutainer tubes. Ficoll-Paque density-gradient centrifugation was used to isolate PBMCs, with at least 7 million obtained per sample. Total RNA was extracted from PBMCs with Trizol reagent, with at least 6 micrograms obtained per sample. For every donor, flow cytometry on a PBMC aliquot measured the percentage of naive CD45RAhigh/CD27high T cells. The CDR3 measures 16 amino acids from cysteine to phenylalanine. Of the read, only the CDR3 DNA is kept; its 48 bases are in frame from base 1. CDR1 and CDR2 were assigned from the germline V gene (reference sequence) as DFQATT and SNEGSKA. V is cut by 0 bases and J by 4 bases, and the space between the germline ends is 19 bases. This sample also belongs to another study, concerning T cells of mothers and their children. The second source states: Donors were nine systemically healthy Caucasian individuals: three mothers and their six children. cDNA synthesis consumed the entire amount of extracted RNA, loaded at around 1.5 ug RNA in each 15 ul reaction. In the second PCR, the M1S primer introduced both the sample barcodes and 2-4 random nucleotides. Over 9.5 million TCR beta CDR3 reads were obtained for each mother, and some 3.1 million reads were obtained for each child. Thymic selection similarly shapes TCR recombination output in related and unrelated pairs, with minor effect from inherited differences. Related mother-child pairs always showed normalized repertoire overlap that was slightly higher than in unrelated mother-child pairs, though the difference was never significant. No persistent microchimeric T cell clones were detected, at a sensitivity of roughly 100 clones per million clonotypes. To look for features that set related mother-child pairs apart from unrelated individuals, the researchers ran deep NGS to compare the TCR beta repertoires of mothers and children. On average, the children were roughly 11 +/- 4 years old, while the mothers were around 42 +/- 4 years old. After adapters were ligated using NEBNext reagents, the libraries underwent 100+100 nt paired-end sequencing on an Illumina HiSeq 2000. To prevent cross-contamination, the mother and child libraries were prepared a month apart and were sequenced in separate runs. For each donor, between roughly 500,000 and 2,300,000 distinct TCR beta clonotypes were identified. Naive TCR beta clonotypes were estimated from low-frequency clonotypes matched to each donor's FACS-determined naive share, without sorting.

The TCR was taken from a woman aged 40 to 50 in good health. Sequences were obtained from blood. The rearrangement joined TRBV20-1 to TRBJ2-7; the D element could tentatively be TRBD1 or TRBD2, as 5 bases agree for each. The DNA sequence is TGCAGTGCTAGAGAAGGACAAGGGACCGCTTCTTACGAGCAGTACTTC. It specifies CSAREGQGTASYEQYF.